The 9 T cell receptor beta chains reported below all come from one sample, sequenced in a study of CD8+CD57+ T cells in acquired aplastic anemia. Profiling that covered TCR beta VDJ and CDR3 relied on genomic DNA as its template. TCRdb analysed the reads with MiXCR anew, one entry per CDR3 protein. The sample has under 75,000 distinct CDR3 sequences, 45% to 60% seen once; the top ten hold roughly 8.7%. Sequences were obtained from sorted CD4+, CD8+, or CD8+CD57+ T cells (not recorded which) from PBMCs. The receptors were gathered from a human donor in good health, serving as a control.

This clonotype was seen more than once but under ten times. The genes are TRBV20-1 and TRBJ1-6; 8 bases match TRBD1. The V gene end was trimmed by 3 bases and the J gene end by 6 bases; junction bases not matched to a gene: 10. This CDR3 spans 16 amino acids. The germline V gene has CDR1 DFQATT and CDR2 SNEGSKA (reference sequence). DNA for the CDR3: TGCAGTGCTAGGGGGGGGGCAGGGGGCTTTAATTCACCCCTCCACTTT. Protein sequence: CSARGGAGGFNSPLHF.

The V call is TRBV15, the J call TRBJ2-7; TRBD1 agrees at 8 bases. V dropped 6 bases and J dropped 2; count of bases not matched to a gene: 3. The germline gives CDR1 LNHNV, CDR2 YYDKDF (reference sequence). The CDR3 consists of 13 residues. CDR3 amino acids: CATSKGQAYEQYV. CDR3 in DNA: TGTGCCACCAGTAAGGGACAGGCCTACGAGCAGTACGTC.

V usage is TRBV24-1 and J usage is TRBJ2-3, with 7 bases that match TRBD1. Germline loops: CDR1 KGHDR, CDR2 SFDVKD. The trim removed 3 bases at V and 0 bases at J, leaving 5 bases unmatched. This CDR3 region has 16 residues. Written as DNA, the CDR3 is TGTGCCACCAGTGATCCCGGACAGGCGAGCACAGATACGCAGTATTTT. Its translation is CATSDPGQASTDTQYF.

There are many counts of this clonotype. The chain carries TRBV5-6 and TRBJ2-7; 7 bases align to TRBD1. The CDR3 spans 13 residues. In germline, CDR1 is SGHDT, CDR2 YYEEEE. V dropped 3 bases and J dropped 3; count of bases not matched to a gene: 3. Here the CDR3 reads CASSWGQSYEQYF. DNA for the CDR3: TGTGCCAGCAGCTGGGGACAGAGCTACGAGCAGTACTTC.

The count of this clonotype is one. In DNA, the CDR3 is TGTGCCAGCAGTGGGGGACCCTATGGCTACACCTTC. Translated: CASSGGPYGYTF. The genes are TRBV2 and TRBJ1-2, with D perhaps matching TRBD1 (5 bases). The length of the CDR3 is 12 residues. Germline CDR1 reads SNHLY; CDR2 reads FYNNEI. V lost 4 bases and J lost 4, with 7 bases in between.

This clonotype has a count of ten or more. A much larger clonotype is one base distant, so this may be a read error. This chain connects TRBV7-9 to TRBJ2-2, with D tentatively TRBD1 or TRBD2 (5 bases each). Looked up from germline, CDR1 is SEHNR and CDR2 is FQNEAQ (reference sequence). Deletions cut 8 bases from V and 11 bases from J, with 12 bases between. The CDR3 is 11 amino acids. CDR3 DNA sequence: TGTGCCAGCGGTACCGGGACCGAGCTGTTTTTT. It codes for CASGTGTELFF.

The chain has TRBV29-1 and TRBJ2-7; D gene uncertain. V gave up 4 bases and J gave up 3 bases, with 13 bases separating them. Germline V gene data show CDR1 as SQVTM and CDR2 as ANQGSEA. The CDR3 is 13 residues long. CDR3: CSVVVPVDYEQYF. CDR3 sequence (DNA): TGCAGCGTTGTTGTGCCGGTTGACTACGAGCAGTACTTC.

At least ten counts were recorded for this clonotype. This chain joins TRBV11-1 and TRBJ2-3, with 14 bases identical to TRBD2. The CDR3 is made up of 18 amino acids. V was clipped by 5 bases and J by 0 bases; unmatched bases: 7. Germline values: CDR1 SGHAT, CDR2 FQDESV (reference sequence). Written as DNA, the CDR3 is TGTGCCAGCAGCGGACTAGCGGGGGGAGCTTCAAGCACAGATACGCAGTATTTT. It translates to CASSGLAGGASSTDTQYF. Full variable domain (outside the CDR3, taken from reference TRBV11-1 and TRBJ2-3): EAEVAQSPRYKITEKSQAVAFWCDPISGHATLYWYRQILGQGPELLVQFQDESVVDDSQLPKDRFSAERLKGVDSTLKIQPAELGDSAMYLCASSGLAGGASSTDTQYFGPGTRLTVL.

In the case of this clonotype: Germline is not matched at one junction end, which may reflect a read error. The chain carries TRBV27 and TRBJ1-3; 8 bases map to TRBD1. This CDR3 has 15 residues. Per the germline V gene, CDR1 is MNHEY and CDR2 is SMNVEV (reference sequence). CDR3 amino acids: CASSRQGAGGNTVYF. In nucleotides, the CDR3 is TGTGCCAGCAGTCGTCAGGGGGCAGGAGGAAACACCGTATATTTT.